This TCR beta chain came from a study of T-cell memory formation after mild COVID-19. Overall study results and limits: Among CD4+ contracting clones, most were CM and EM, and CD8+ ones EMRA.

TCRdb re-called the 5' RACE reads through MiXCR, storing one row per CDR3 protein. The sample includes fewer than 70,000 distinct CDR3 sequences, 9.5% of them seen just once. About this clonotype: Its antigen remains unknown.

This CDR3 comprises 13 residues. CDR1 and CDR2 (germline): MDHEN, SYDVKM. V was shortened by 8 bases and J by 6 bases, with 11 bases between the two germline ends. V usage is TRBV28 and J usage is TRBJ1-6; D call uncertain. This sequence was found in a man between 18 and 35 years old who had mild COVID-19 (a few samples of this study predate the infection). Cell type and time point are not known. The sequencing input was PBMCs or a T cell subset sorted from them (not recorded which). The CDR3 spells CASLETVNSPLHF. The CDR3 region has the DNA TGTGCCAGCCTAGAGACCGTTAATTCACCCCTCCACTTT.